This T cell receptor beta chain was sequenced in a study of shared clonotypes between healthy human individuals. CD45RO-negative, CCR7-positively selected cells formed the naive CD8 fraction, excluding terminally differentiated effector memory CD45RA+ cells. Nashville, Tennessee was home to all donors, each a Caucasian adult. Sequenced by immunoSEQ multiplex PCR; TCRdb stores in-frame clones only, minus some. The table has roughly 2,000,000 clones, roughly 95% seen once. The sample consisted of naive CD8+ T cells sorted from blood. The sequence derives from a man younger than 30 in good health.

In DNA form, the CDR3 reads TGTGCCAGCAGTGAAGGGGGGTGGAATTCACCCCTCCACTTT. Protein: CASSEGGWNSPLHF. The rearrangement uses TRBV6-1 and TRBJ1-6; a possible D gene is TRBD1 (5 bases). Trimming stripped 1 base from V and 7 bases from J, with 8 bases between. Germline V lookup: CDR1 MNHNS, CDR2 SASEGT. The CDR3 is 14 residues long.